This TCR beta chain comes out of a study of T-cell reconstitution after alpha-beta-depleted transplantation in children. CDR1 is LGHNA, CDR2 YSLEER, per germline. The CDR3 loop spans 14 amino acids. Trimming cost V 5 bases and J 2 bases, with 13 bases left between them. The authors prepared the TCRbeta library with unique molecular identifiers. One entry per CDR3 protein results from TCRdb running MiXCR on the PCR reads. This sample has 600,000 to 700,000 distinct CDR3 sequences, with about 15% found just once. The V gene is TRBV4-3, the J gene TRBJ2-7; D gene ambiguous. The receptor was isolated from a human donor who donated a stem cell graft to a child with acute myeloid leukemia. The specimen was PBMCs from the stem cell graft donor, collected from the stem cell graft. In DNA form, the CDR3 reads TGCGCCAGCAGCACCAAGGTAGGGCCCTACGAGCAGTACTTC. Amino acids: CASSTKVGPYEQYF.